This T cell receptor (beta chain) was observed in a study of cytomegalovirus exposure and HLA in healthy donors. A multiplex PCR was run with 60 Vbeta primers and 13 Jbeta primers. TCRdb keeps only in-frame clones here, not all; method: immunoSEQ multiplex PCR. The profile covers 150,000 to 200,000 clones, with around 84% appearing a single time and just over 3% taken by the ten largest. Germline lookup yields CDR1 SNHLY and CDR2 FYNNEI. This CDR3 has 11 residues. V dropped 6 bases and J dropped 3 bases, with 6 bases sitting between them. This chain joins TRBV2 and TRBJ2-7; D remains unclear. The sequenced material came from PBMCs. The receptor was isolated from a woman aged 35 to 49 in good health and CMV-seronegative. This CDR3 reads CASRAFYEQYF. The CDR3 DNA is TGTGCCAGCAGGGCTTTCTACGAGCAGTACTTC. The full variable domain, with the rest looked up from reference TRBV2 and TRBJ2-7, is EPEVTQTPSHQVTQMGQEVILRCVPISNHLYFYWYRQILGQKVEFLVSFYNNEISEKSEIFDDQFSVERPDGSNFTLKIRSTKLEDSAMYFCASRAFYEQYFGPGTRLTVT.